A selection of T cell receptor beta chains follows, all from one sample in a study of cytomegalovirus exposure and HLA in healthy donors. Repertoires were generated with immunoSEQ multiplex PCR, while TCRdb's copy carries only in-frame clones and drops some. This table has roughly 110,000 clones, 82% appearing once. Specimen: PBMCs. Every receptor here comes from a woman between 18 and 29 years old in good health and CMV-seronegative. CDR3s include the opening cysteine and the closing phenylalanine or tryptophan. Each record gives: clone size, V gene, D gene, J gene, CDR3 protein, CDR3 DNA. A D gene is named only where the DNA matches it firmly. Some rows mark clone size as missing; the rest say once, few, many or name a class of expanded clone.

abundance: -; v_gene: TRBV7-2; d_gene: -; j_gene: TRBJ1-2; CDR3aa: CASSPDTGAYGYTF; CDR3nt: TGTGCCAGCAGTCCGGACACGGGAGCCTATGGCTACACCTTC
abundance: -; v_gene: TRBV7-7; d_gene: -; j_gene: TRBJ2-3; CDR3aa: CASSLVEQDTQYF; CDR3nt: TGTGCTAGCAGCTTAGTAGAGCAAGATACGCAGTATTTT
abundance: -; v_gene: TRBV19; d_gene: -; j_gene: TRBJ1-2; CDR3aa: CASSRQPNYGYTF; CDR3nt: TGTGCCAGTAGTAGACAACCCAACTATGGCTACACCTTC
abundance: once; v_gene: TRBV7-2; d_gene: -; j_gene: TRBJ2-3; CDR3aa: CASSLTGLDTQYF; CDR3nt: TGTGCCAGCAGCTTAACGGGTCTGGATACGCAGTATTTT
abundance: -; v_gene: TRBV4-2; d_gene: -; j_gene: TRBJ2-7; CDR3aa: CASSQDVGGSYEQYF; CDR3nt: TGTGCCAGCAGCCAAGATGTAGGGGGTTCCTACGAGCAGTACTTC
abundance: -; v_gene: TRBV23-1; d_gene: -; j_gene: TRBJ1-1; CDR3aa: CASSRRRDEAFF; CDR3nt: TGCGCCAGCAGTCGGAGACGGGATGAAGCTTTCTTT
abundance: -; v_gene: TRBV19; d_gene: TRBD1; j_gene: TRBJ2-5; CDR3aa: CASKGGGQGLDF; CDR3nt: TGTGCCAGTAAAGGGGGCGGACAGGGGTTGGACTTC
abundance: -; v_gene: TRBV28; d_gene: -; j_gene: TRBJ1-2; CDR3aa: CASSLTAAGVPYGYTF; CDR3nt: TGTGCCAGCAGTTTGACCGCGGCAGGGGTACCCTATGGCTACACCTTC
abundance: once; v_gene: TRBV15; d_gene: -; j_gene: TRBJ1-5; CDR3aa: CATSRDHVGRQPQHF; CDR3nt: TGTGCCACCAGCAGGGACCACGTGGGGCGTCAGCCCCAGCATTTT
abundance: -; v_gene: TRBV19; d_gene: -; j_gene: TRBJ2-3; CDR3aa: CASSVRGPSSGADTQYF; CDR3nt: TGTGCCAGTAGTGTAAGAGGGCCTAGTTCTGGGGCAGATACGCAGTATTTT
abundance: -; v_gene: TRBV7-2; d_gene: -; j_gene: TRBJ2-3; CDR3aa: CASSSHTDTQYF; CDR3nt: TGTGCCAGCAGCTCCCACACAGATACGCAGTATTTT
abundance: -; v_gene: TRBV9; d_gene: -; j_gene: TRBJ2-3; CDR3aa: CASSPFGSTDTQYF; CDR3nt: TGTGCCAGCAGCCCCTTCGGTAGCACAGATACGCAGTATTTT
abundance: -; v_gene: TRBV28; d_gene: TRBD1; j_gene: TRBJ2-2; CDR3aa: CASSATGTGAFFANTGELFF; CDR3nt: TGTGCCAGCAGTGCTACCGGGACAGGGGCCTTTTTCGCGAACACCGGGGAGCTGTTTTTT
abundance: -; v_gene: TRBV6-5; d_gene: -; j_gene: TRBJ1-5; CDR3aa: CASSYSNRGNLPQHF; CDR3nt: TGTGCCAGCAGTTACTCGAATCGAGGGAATCTGCCCCAGCATTTT
abundance: -; v_gene: TRBV29-1; d_gene: TRBD1; j_gene: TRBJ1-4; CDR3aa: CSVRDRGEKLFF; CDR3nt: TGCAGCGTTCGGGACAGGGGGGAAAAACTGTTTTTT
abundance: -; v_gene: TRBV6-1; d_gene: -; j_gene: TRBJ1-5; CDR3aa: CAGRLDSNQPQHF; CDR3nt: TGTGCCGGAAGACTCGATAGCAATCAGCCCCAGCATTTT
abundance: -; v_gene: TRBV28; d_gene: TRBD2; j_gene: TRBJ2-1; CDR3aa: CASSLILAGTYYNEQFF; CDR3nt: TGTGCCAGCAGTTTAATACTAGCGGGAACCTACTACAATGAGCAGTTCTTC
abundance: once; v_gene: TRBV5-6; d_gene: TRBD1; j_gene: TRBJ1-6; CDR3aa: CASSLLILRDRNSPLHF; CDR3nt: TGTGCCAGCAGCTTACTAATACTCCGGGACAGGAATTCACCCCTCCACTTT
abundance: -; v_gene: TRBV4-1; d_gene: -; j_gene: TRBJ1-3; CDR3aa: CASSQDWPPNRVGNTIYF; CDR3nt: TGCGCCAGCAGCCAAGATTGGCCCCCCAACAGGGTTGGAAACACCATATATTTT
abundance: once; v_gene: TRBV5-1; d_gene: TRBD2; j_gene: TRBJ2-3; CDR3aa: CASSLIASGTQADTQYF; CDR3nt: TGCGCCAGCAGCCTGATCGCTAGCGGGACCCAAGCAGATACGCAGTATTTT
abundance: -; v_gene: TRBV11-3; d_gene: -; j_gene: TRBJ2-7; CDR3aa: CASSLGSSYEQYF; CDR3nt: TGTGCCAGCAGCTTAGGCAGCTCCTACGAGCAGTACTTC
abundance: once; v_gene: TRBV27; d_gene: -; j_gene: TRBJ1-2; CDR3aa: CASSDDRLQFYGYTF; CDR3nt: TGTGCCAGCAGTGACGACAGACTCCAGTTCTATGGCTACACCTTC
abundance: -; v_gene: TRBV7-8; d_gene: TRBD1; j_gene: TRBJ1-5; CDR3aa: CASSLDRSNQPQHF; CDR3nt: TGTGCCAGCAGCCTGGACAGGAGCAATCAGCCCCAGCATTTT
abundance: -; v_gene: TRBV14; d_gene: TRBD1; j_gene: TRBJ1-1; CDR3aa: CASSLRDRGTLPEAFF; CDR3nt: TGTGCCAGCAGCCTCCGGGACAGGGGAACTTTGCCTGAAGCTTTCTTT
abundance: -; v_gene: TRBV6-4; d_gene: -; j_gene: TRBJ1-6; CDR3aa: CASSATGNSPLHF; CDR3nt: TGTGCCAGCAGTGCGACAGGCAATTCACCCCTCCACTTT
abundance: -; v_gene: TRBV21-1; d_gene: -; j_gene: TRBJ1-3; CDR3aa: CASSKRGDTIYF; CDR3nt: TGTGCCAGCAGCAAACGGGGGGACACCATATATTTT
abundance: -; v_gene: TRBV5-5; d_gene: -; j_gene: TRBJ1-1; CDR3aa: CASSLKRNTEAFF; CDR3nt: TGTGCCAGCAGCTTGAAGAGGAACACTGAAGCTTTCTTT
abundance: -; v_gene: TRBV2; d_gene: -; j_gene: TRBJ2-5; CDR3aa: CASGGTRQETQYF; CDR3nt: TGTGCCAGCGGGGGGACTCGTCAAGAGACCCAGTACTTC
abundance: -; v_gene: TRBV2; d_gene: TRBD2; j_gene: TRBJ2-1; CDR3aa: CASSGTRNYNEQFF; CDR3nt: TGTGCCAGCTCCGGGACTAGGAATTACAATGAGCAGTTCTTC
abundance: -; v_gene: TRBV11-3; d_gene: -; j_gene: TRBJ2-2; CDR3aa: CASSLTRRELFF; CDR3nt: TGTGCCAGCAGCCTGACAAGAAGGGAGCTGTTTTTT
abundance: -; v_gene: TRBV5-1; d_gene: TRBD1; j_gene: TRBJ1-1; CDR3aa: CASSFGTGGAEAFF; CDR3nt: TGCGCCAGCAGCTTCGGGACAGGAGGGGCTGAAGCTTTCTTT
abundance: -; v_gene: TRBV5-4; d_gene: TRBD1; j_gene: TRBJ2-7; CDR3aa: CASSQSGTGTYEQYF; CDR3nt: TGTGCCAGCAGCCAATCCGGGACAGGGACCTACGAGCAGTACTTC
abundance: -; v_gene: TRBV5-1; d_gene: TRBD2; j_gene: TRBJ2-5; CDR3aa: CASSLGGAGGAGGETQYF; CDR3nt: TGCGCCAGCAGCCTCGGAGGAGCGGGAGGCGCCGGGGGCGAGACCCAGTACTTC
abundance: -; v_gene: TRBV7-8; d_gene: -; j_gene: TRBJ1-2; CDR3aa: CASSLAVQFSNYGYTF; CDR3nt: TGTGCCAGCAGCTTAGCCGTCCAGTTCTCTAACTATGGCTACACCTTC
abundance: -; v_gene: TRBV5-1; d_gene: TRBD2; j_gene: TRBJ2-1; CDR3aa: CASSTTSGSSYNEQFF; CDR3nt: TGCGCCAGCAGCACTACTAGCGGTAGCTCCTACAATGAGCAGTTCTTC
abundance: -; v_gene: TRBV19; d_gene: TRBD1; j_gene: TRBJ1-1; CDR3aa: CASSTGGFTEAFF; CDR3nt: TGTGCCAGTTCGACAGGGGGCTTCACTGAAGCTTTCTTT
abundance: -; v_gene: TRBV19; d_gene: -; j_gene: TRBJ1-1; CDR3aa: CASVQGGLTEAFF; CDR3nt: TGTGCCAGTGTGCAGGGTGGGCTCACTGAAGCTTTCTTT
abundance: few; v_gene: TRBV6-5; d_gene: TRBD1; j_gene: TRBJ1-5; CDR3aa: CASRPDRVGNQPQHF; CDR3nt: TGTGCCAGCAGACCCGACAGGGTCGGGAATCAGCCCCAGCATTTT
abundance: -; v_gene: TRBV9; d_gene: -; j_gene: TRBJ1-2; CDR3aa: CASSVDGEGGYGYTF; CDR3nt: TGTGCCAGCAGCGTAGATGGGGAGGGGGGCTATGGCTACACCTTC
abundance: -; v_gene: TRBV30; d_gene: -; j_gene: TRBJ2-2; CDR3aa: CAWTLYTGELFF; CDR3nt: TGTGCCTGGACGTTATACACCGGGGAGCTGTTTTTT
abundance: few; v_gene: TRBV11-3; d_gene: TRBD1; j_gene: TRBJ1-2; CDR3aa: CASSIRDRNLYGYTF; CDR3nt: TGTGCCAGCAGCATCCGGGACAGAAACCTTTATGGCTACACCTTC
abundance: -; v_gene: TRBV7-2; d_gene: -; j_gene: TRBJ1-3; CDR3aa: CASSLQSSGNTIYF; CDR3nt: TGTGCCAGCAGCCTACAGAGCTCTGGAAACACCATATATTTT